This T cell receptor beta chain was obtained from a study of shared clonotypes between healthy human individuals. As for the study in general: Two women and three men aged 18 to 49 served as donors. Study-wide results and limits: Only blood was sampled; tissue repertoires likely differ.

Repertoires were generated with immunoSEQ multiplex PCR, while TCRdb's copy carries only in-frame clones and drops some. The sample contains about 670,000 clones, 72% of which appear only once. The donors were all Caucasian adults (living in Nashville, Tennessee). The split of CD4+ cells yielded CD45RA+ naive and CD45RA-negative memory subsets. Details on this clone: Its antigen is not identified. A read error is possible here, since a much larger clone lies one base away. The identical CDR3 is also encoded by other nucleotide sequences in the sample.

The length of the CDR3 is 15 residues. Germline V gives CDR1 MNHNY, CDR2 SVGAGI (reference sequence). V gave up 2 bases and J gave up 3 bases; unmatched junction bases: 4. The specimen was memory CD4+ T cells sorted from blood. Documented subset: CD45RA-negative fraction. This clonotype originated in a woman aged 25 to 39 in good health. The chain employs TRBV6-6 and TRBJ2-7; 10 nucleotides match TRBD1. CDR3 coding DNA: TGTGCCAGCAGTTACACCCGGACAGGGGGCTACGAGCAGTACTTC. It codes for CASSYTRTGGYEQYF.